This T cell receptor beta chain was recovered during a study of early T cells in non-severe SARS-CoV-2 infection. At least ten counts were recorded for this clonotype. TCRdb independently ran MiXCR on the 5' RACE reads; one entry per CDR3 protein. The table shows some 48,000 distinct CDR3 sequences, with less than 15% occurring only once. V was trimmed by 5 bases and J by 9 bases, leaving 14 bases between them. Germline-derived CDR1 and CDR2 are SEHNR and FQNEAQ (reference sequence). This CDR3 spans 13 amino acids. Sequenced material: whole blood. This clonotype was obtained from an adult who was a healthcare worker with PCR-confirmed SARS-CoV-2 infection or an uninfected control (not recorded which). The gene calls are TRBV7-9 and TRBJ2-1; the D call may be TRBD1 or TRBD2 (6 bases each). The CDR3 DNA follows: TGTGCCAGCAGCAGACAACAGGGAGGTGAGCAGTTCTTC. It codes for CASSRQQGGEQFF. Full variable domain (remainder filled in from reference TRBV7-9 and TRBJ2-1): DTGVSQNPRHKITKRGQNVTFRCDPISEHNRLYWYRQTLGQGPEFLTYFQNEAQLEKSRLLSDRFSAERPKGSFSTLEIQRTEQGDSAMYLCASSRQQGGEQFFGPGTRLTVL.